The 20 T cell receptor beta chains presented below share a single source sample, sequenced in a study of a mutant IDH1 vaccine in newly diagnosed glioma. Regarding time point: week 35, safety follow-up. With topical imiquimod, each dose of the vaccine consisted of 300 ug of mutant IDH1 20-mer peptide. Profiling relied on immunoSEQ multiplex PCR, and the TCRdb table lists in-frame clones only, not all of them. Seen here are around 70,000 clones, roughly 84% observed once, and the top ten hold about 12%. These receptors have no known antigen. Sequencing was performed on PBMCs, taken from a glioma patient whose treatment included an IDH1 peptide vaccine. The receptors were sampled from a man younger than 35 with glioma.

The rearrangement links TRBV5-1 to TRBJ1-6, with TRBD1 matching over 7 bases. Germline-derived CDR1 and CDR2 are SGHRS and YFSETQ. The trim removed 0 bases at V and 7 bases at J, leaving 4 bases unmatched. The CDR3 covers 15 residues. CDR3: CASSLGQGENSPLHF. In DNA, the CDR3 is TGCGCCAGCAGCTTGGGTCAGGGGGAAAATTCACCCCTCCACTTT. Filled out from reference TRBV5-1 and TRBJ1-6, the complete variable domain reads KAGVTQTPRYLIKTRGQQVTLSCSPISGHRSVSWYQQTPGQGLQFLFEYFSETQRNKGNFPGRFSGRQFSNSRSEMNVSTLELGDSALYLCASSLGQGENSPLHFGNGTRLTVT.

V usage is TRBV6-1 and J usage is TRBJ1-2; unclear D gene. CDR1 and CDR2 from the germline V gene are MNHNS and SASEGT. The germline V and J ends were trimmed by 8 bases and 2 bases, with 12 bases remaining between them. This CDR3 is 13 amino acids long. CDR3 sequence reads: CASQTGLNYGYTF. CDR3 in DNA: TGTGCCAGCCAAACGGGGTTGAACTATGGCTACACCTTC.

The chain carries TRBV6-5 and TRBJ1-1; D is uncertain. V was pared by 0 bases and J by 0 bases, with 8 bases between. Per germline, CDR1 MNHEY and CDR2 SVGAGI. The CDR3 extends over 15 amino acids. The CDR3 DNA is TGTGCCAGCAGTTACTCGCCGGGGATGAACACTGAAGCTTTCTTT. It specifies CASSYSPGMNTEAFF.

The chain uses TRBV18 and TRBJ2-7; a weak D match, TRBD1 (6 bases). Trimming removed 2 bases at V and 4 bases at J, with 12 bases between. There are 14 residues in the CDR3. Germline V lookup: CDR1 KGHSH, CDR2 LQKENI. The CDR3 DNA follows: TGTGCCAGCTCACCAGGGCTAGGGGGATACGAGCAGTACTTC. Its translation: CASSPGLGGYEQYF.

The V call is TRBV6-5, the J call TRBJ2-5; 7 bases are shared with TRBD2. This CDR3 region has 14 residues. Germline V gene data show CDR1 as MNHEY and CDR2 as SVGAGI. V was clipped by 5 bases and J by 2 bases; unmatched bases: 5. CDR3 in DNA: TGTGCCAGCAGTGTAAGCGGGGTACAAGAGACCCAGTACTTC. Amino acids: CASSVSGVQETQYF.

The rearrangement uses TRBV6-1 and TRBJ2-2; 8 nucleotides align to TRBD2. Unmatched junction bases numbered 6, after V lost 0 bases and J lost 0 bases. CDR3 length: 18 residues. The germline CDR1 and CDR2 sequences are MNHNS and SASEGT. CDR3 region: CASSEALAGSANTGELFF. The CDR3 DNA sequence: TGTGCCAGCAGTGAAGCGCTAGCGGGCTCCGCGAACACCGGGGAGCTGTTTTTT.

The chain has TRBV29-1 and TRBJ1-1; D unclear. In germline, CDR1 is SQVTM, CDR2 ANQGSEA. Trimming removed 6 bases from V and 0 bases from J, with 11 bases in between. The CDR3 has 13 amino acids. CDR3 nucleotides: TGCAGCGTAAGTCAGGTCCTGAACACTGAAGCTTTCTTT. Amino acids: CSVSQVLNTEAFF.

The V call is TRBV5-1, the J call TRBJ1-4, with TRBD1 identical over 9 bases. The CDR3 loop spans 14 amino acids. With 5 bases clipped from V and 4 bases from J, the junction kept 3 bases outside the gene matches. Germline V CDR1 and CDR2: SGHRS, YFSETQ. The CDR3: CASRQGAFNEKLFF. For the CDR3, the DNA is TGCGCCAGCAGACAGGGGGCTTTTAATGAAAAACTGTTTTTT.

The V gene is TRBV5-4, the J gene TRBJ1-1, with 8 bases aligning to TRBD1. Germline values: CDR1 SGHNT, CDR2 YYREEE (reference sequence). This CDR3 has 14 amino acids. V gave up 4 bases and J gave up 0 bases; unmatched junction bases: 2. CDR3 protein: CASSKTGVNTEAFF. Written as DNA, the CDR3 is TGTGCCAGCAGCAAGACAGGGGTGAACACTGAAGCTTTCTTT.

This chain connects TRBV27 to TRBJ2-5; 7 nucleotides agree with TRBD2. The CDR3 covers 15 residues. CDR1 is MNHEY, CDR2 SMNVEV, per germline (reference sequence). Trimming at V came to 3 bases and at J to 4 bases, leaving 8 bases not matched to a gene. CDR3 region: CASSFSPREGETQYF. CDR3 in DNA: TGTGCCAGCAGTTTCTCACCGAGGGAGGGAGAGACCCAGTACTTC.

This chain joins TRBV9 and TRBJ2-7, with D uncertain. CDR3 size: 15 residues. Germline-derived CDR1 and CDR2 are SGDLS and YYNGEE. V lost 3 bases and J lost 2, with 15 bases in between. CDR3 sequence: CASSEGGWPPYEQYF. The CDR3 nucleotides are TGTGCCAGCAGCGAGGGTGGTTGGCCGCCCTACGAGCAGTACTTC.

The gene calls are TRBV15 and TRBJ1-2; unclear D gene. In germline, CDR1 is LNHNV, CDR2 YYDKDF (reference sequence). The CDR3 extends over 14 amino acids. V lost 3 bases and J 8 bases, leaving 16 bases between the germline ends. The CDR3 region has the DNA TGTGCCACCAGCAGCCTAACCCCTGCGGGGGGCTACACCTTC. This codes for CATSSLTPAGGYTF.

Details on this clone: This same CDR3 is encoded by further DNA sequences in the sample. This chain uses TRBV30 with TRBJ1-5; no clear D. The CDR3 runs to 15 residues. V lost 0 bases and J lost 0, with 9 bases in between. Germline-derived CDR1 and CDR2 are GTSNPN and SVGIG (reference sequence). CDR3 sequence reads: CAWSVGSYSNQPQHF. CDR3 nucleotides: TGTGCCTGGAGTGTAGGTTCGTATAGCAATCAGCCCCAGCATTTT.

The chain is built from TRBV7-2 and TRBJ1-1, with D possibly being TRBD1 (6 bases). CDR1 and CDR2 (germline): SGHTA, FQGNSA. V shed 2 bases and J shed 2 bases, with 15 bases lying between them. The CDR3 length is 16 residues. In nucleotides, the CDR3 is TGTGCCAGCAGCTTAACAGGGATGGCCCGAAACACTGAAGCTTTCTTT. Translation gives CASSLTGMARNTEAFF. Full variable domain (remainder filled in from reference TRBV7-2 and TRBJ1-1): GAGVSQSPSNKVTEKGKDVELRCDPISGHTALYWYRQSLGQGLEFLIYFQGNSAPDKSGLPSDRFSAERTGGSVSTLTIQRTQQEDSAVYLCASSLTGMARNTEAFFGQGTRLTVV.

The rearrangement joins TRBV5-4 to TRBJ2-1; maybe TRBD2 (7 bases). The CDR3 length is 16 residues. V was cut by 1 base and J by 7 bases, with 18 bases left in between. Per the germline V gene, CDR1 is SGHNT and CDR2 is YYREEE (reference sequence). The CDR3 sequence: CASSLSAKGGGNEQFF. The CDR3 nucleotides are TGTGCCAGCAGCTTGTCCGCGAAGGGGGGAGGGAATGAGCAGTTCTTC.

This chain uses TRBV10-3 with TRBJ1-5; D gene unclear. The CDR3 loop spans 18 amino acids. Germline CDR1 ENHRY, CDR2 SYGVKD. Trimming stripped 0 bases from V and 4 bases from J, with 19 bases between. As DNA, the CDR3 is TGTGCCATCAGTGAGTCATTAGACCTGGGGAATAGGAATCAGCCCCAGCATTTT. This codes for CAISESLDLGNRNQPQHF.

The rearrangement joins TRBV9 to TRBJ2-2, with D unclear. Germline loops: CDR1 SGDLS, CDR2 YYNGEE. CDR3 length: 16 amino acids. The germline V and J ends were trimmed by 0 bases and 2 bases, with 11 bases remaining between them. DNA of the CDR3: TGTGCCAGCAGCGTAGCCCTAAACCTAAACACCGGGGAGCTGTTTTTT. It translates to CASSVALNLNTGELFF.

J is TRBJ1-4 and V is TRBV13; no reliable D call. The CDR3 covers 14 residues. CDR1 and CDR2 from the germline V gene are PRHDT and FYEKMQ (reference sequence). V lost 0 bases and J 14 bases, leaving 16 bases between the germline ends. The CDR3 sequence: CASSLGRGDWRLFF. CDR3 sequence (DNA): TGTGCCAGCAGCTTAGGGCGAGGCGACTGGCGGCTGTTTTTT.

This chain connects TRBV4-2 to TRBJ1-6; possible D gene TRBD1, 6 bases. From germline, CDR1 is LGHNA and CDR2 YNFKEQ. With 0 bases removed from V and 0 bases from J, the gap between germline ends came to 12 bases. The CDR3 runs to 18 residues. The CDR3 DNA follows: TGTGCCAGCAGCCAAGATCCAAGGGGGAGCTCCTATAATTCACCCCTCCACTTT. Translating gives CASSQDPRGSSYNSPLHF.

The chain joins TRBV20-1 to TRBJ1-2; D is undetermined. The germline V and J ends were trimmed by 6 bases and 6 bases, with 5 bases remaining between them. Germline loops: CDR1 DFQATT, CDR2 SNEGSKA (reference sequence). The CDR3 covers 9 residues. As DNA, the CDR3 is TGCAGTGCGGTGGATGGCTACACCTTC. Translated: CSAVDGYTF.